The 27 T cell receptor beta chains given below trace back to one sample, sequenced in a study of shared clonotypes between healthy human individuals. Assay: immunoSEQ multiplex PCR; the TCRdb copy retains only in-frame clones and omits some. The data contain hundreds of thousands of clones, 90% to 96% of them singletons. Sequenced sample: naive CD4+ T cells sorted from blood. Subset in this sample: CD45RA+ positively selected. The source of these receptors is a young woman in good health.

The chain combines TRBV25-1 with TRBJ2-5, with D perhaps matching TRBD1 or TRBD2 (5 bases each). Trimming took off 4 bases at V and 7 bases at J, with 16 bases between the two ends. Germline V gene sequence: CDR1 MGHDK, CDR2 SYGVNS. The CDR3 has 14 residues. Here the CDR3 reads CASSAREADRTQYF. In DNA form, the CDR3 reads TGTGCCAGCAGTGCTCGGGAAGCCGACAGGACCCAGTACTTC.

The chain has TRBV23-1 and TRBJ1-2, with 7 bases that match TRBD1. TRBV23-1 qualifies as an ORF whose function is uncertain. CDR3 length equals 11 residues. Germline trimming cut 7 bases from V and 8 bases from J; bases unmatched to any gene: 4. As DNA, the CDR3 is TGCGCCAGCACGAGGGGGCTAGGCTACACCTTC. Translated, it gives CASTRGLGYTF.

This chain uses TRBV7-2 with TRBJ1-1; the D gene is possibly TRBD1 (6 bases). V was clipped by 1 base and J by 0 bases, with 12 bases between them. This CDR3 is 16 amino acids long. Germline V gene data show CDR1 as SGHTA and CDR2 as FQGNSA. The CDR3 DNA is TGTGCCAGCAGCTTAGGACAGGTCCTCATGAACACTGAAGCTTTCTTT. Translation: CASSLGQVLMNTEAFF.

This sequence joins TRBV4-2 and TRBJ2-1; tentatively, D is TRBD1 (5 bases). The V end lost 5 bases, the J end lost 9 bases, and 11 bases lay between the germline ends. This CDR3 contains 12 residues. CDR1 is LGHNA, CDR2 YNFKEQ, per germline. CDR3 region: CASSGPQGEQFF. The CDR3 nucleotides are TGTGCCAGCAGCGGGCCCCAGGGTGAGCAGTTCTTC.

The chain links TRBV10-3 to TRBJ1-2; TRBD1 matches 7 bases. The CDR3 is made up of 19 amino acids. Germline-derived CDR1 and CDR2 are ENHRY and SYGVKD. The junction had 22 bases not matched to a gene; V was cut back by 5 bases and J by 4 bases. CDR3 amino acids: CAISPSGGRGGMWSYGYTF. CDR3 DNA: TGTGCCATCAGTCCCTCTGGAGGCAGAGGGGGCATGTGGAGCTATGGCTACACCTTC.

The chain joins TRBV18 to TRBJ2-7; maybe TRBD1 (6 bases). The CDR3 loop spans 15 amino acids. V shed 4 bases and J shed 3 bases, with 16 bases lying between them. Germline CDR1 KGHSH, CDR2 LQKENI. In DNA, the CDR3 is TGTGCCAGCTCACAAGGCCGGGACATAATCTACGAGCAGTACTTC. Translation: CASSQGRDIIYEQYF.

The V gene is TRBV27, the J gene TRBJ1-2; tentatively, D is TRBD1 (6 bases). The CDR3 covers 12 residues. Germline V gene lookup returns CDR1 MNHEY and CDR2 SMNVEV (reference sequence). V was trimmed by 3 bases and J by 4 bases, leaving 6 bases between them. Here the CDR3 reads CASSFRGYGYTF. The CDR3 DNA reads as TGTGCCAGCAGTTTCAGGGGCTATGGCTACACCTTC.

This chain connects TRBV23-1 to TRBJ2-5, with D perhaps matching TRBD2 (6 bases). TRBV23-1 is treated as an ORF (open reading frame) with a function not yet certain. Deletions cut 0 bases from V and 1 base from J, with 24 bases between. This CDR3 is built from 20 residues. CDR3 region: CASSQSFNRGGEEFQETQYF. DNA of the CDR3: TGCGCCAGCAGTCAATCTTTTAATCGAGGAGGGGAGGAGTTCCAAGAGACCCAGTACTTC.

The chain uses TRBV7-9 and TRBJ2-2; 13 nucleotides match TRBD2. The CDR3 consists of 18 residues. Germline CDR1 is SEHNR and CDR2 is FQNEAQ (reference sequence). Germline trimming cut 3 bases from V and 1 base from J; bases unmatched to any gene: 5. CDR3 in amino acids: CASSLGLAGPKNTGELFF. The CDR3 coding sequence is TGTGCCAGCAGCTTGGGACTAGCGGGGCCCAAGAACACCGGGGAGCTGTTTTTT.

This chain links TRBV5-1 with TRBJ2-7; unclear D gene. The germline V and J ends were trimmed by 4 bases and 3 bases, with 26 bases remaining between them. The length of the CDR3 is 18 residues. The germline CDR1 and CDR2 sequences are SGHRS and YFSETQ. The CDR3 DNA reads TGCGCCAGCAGCGCAGCCCCGGTACAGTTTTTTACAGACTACGAGCAGTACTTC. Its protein is CASSAAPVQFFTDYEQYF.

The chain recombines TRBV4-1 with TRBJ1-2, with unresolved D. The CDR3 has 14 residues. V gave up 5 bases and J gave up 4 bases, with 14 bases separating them. Germline-derived CDR1 and CDR2 are MGHRA and YSYEKL. The CDR3 nucleotides are TGCGCCAGCAGCTCCAACCGAAAGACCTATGGCTACACCTTC. Protein: CASSSNRKTYGYTF.

With respect to this clone: At the DNA level, this CDR3 is encoded by other sequences in the same sample as well. CDR3 protein: CASSLERGTYEQYF. The CDR3 nucleotides read TGTGCCAGCAGCTTGGAGCGGGGAACCTACGAGCAGTACTTC. The chain joins TRBV7-9 to TRBJ2-7, with 7 bases identical to TRBD2. Germline-derived CDR1 and CDR2 are SEHNR and FQNEAQ (reference sequence). V gave up 3 bases and J gave up 2 bases; unmatched junction bases: 4. This CDR3 is 14 amino acids long.

The V and J genes are TRBV10-3 and TRBJ1-2, with 8 bases identical to TRBD1. This CDR3 region has 13 residues. After removal of 3 bases from V and 12 bases from J, the junction contained 9 bases not matched to a gene. Germline V gives CDR1 ENHRY, CDR2 SYGVKD. The CDR3 reads CAISDYDRGRDTF. CDR3 bases: TGTGCCATCAGTGACTACGACAGGGGTAGGGACACCTTC.

The V call is TRBV10-2, the J call TRBJ2-3; TRBD2 aligns across 10 bases. The germline gives CDR1 WSHSY, CDR2 SAAADI. This CDR3 has 15 residues. Trimming took 8 bases from V and 6 from J; bases not matched to a gene: 11. The CDR3 bases are TGCGCCAGCGCCCCAGGGGTTAGCGGGAGGGATACGCAGTATTTT. Translating gives CASAPGVSGRDTQYF.

The V gene is TRBV11-3, the J gene TRBJ2-7; 8 nucleotides align to TRBD2. This CDR3 is 15 amino acids long. V shed 7 bases, J shed 0 bases, and the junction held 8 bases outside the gene matches. CDR1 SGHNT and CDR2 YENEEA come from the germline V gene. CDR3 loop: CASNREGPFSYEQYF. CDR3 coding DNA: TGTGCCAGCAACCGGGAGGGTCCCTTCTCCTACGAGCAGTACTTC. Using reference TRBV11-3 and TRBJ2-7 for the parts outside the CDR3, the full variable domain is EAGVVQSPRYKIIEKKQPVAFWCNPISGHNTLYWYLQNLGQGPELLIRYENEEAVDDSQLPKDRFSAERLKGVDSTLKIQPAELGDSAVYLCASNREGPFSYEQYFGPGTRLTVT.

The chain employs TRBV21-1 and TRBJ2-4; the table's D gene call, TRBD2, was not cross checked with the DNA. TRBV21-1 is labeled a pseudogene. CDR3 size: 18 residues. Here the CDR3 reads CASSKALGLAVAKNIQYF. Written as DNA, the CDR3 is TGTGCCAGCAGCAAAGCGCTAGGTCTAGCGGTAGCCAAAAACATTCAGTACTTC.

The chain recombines TRBV6-5 with TRBJ1-3; D may be TRBD1 (6 bases). The CDR3 runs 14 residues. Deletions cut 8 bases from V and 2 bases from J, with 13 bases between. The germline gives CDR1 MNHEY, CDR2 SVGAGI. Here the CDR3 reads CASGLGGPGNTIYF. In DNA, the CDR3 is TGTGCCAGCGGATTGGGGGGGCCTGGAAACACCATATATTTT.

The count of this clone is one. The genes are TRBV4-1 and TRBJ1-6; D unresolved. Trimming pared 0 bases from V and 5 bases from J, leaving 11 bases between. Germline V CDR1 and CDR2: MGHRA, YSYEKL. The CDR3 loop spans 16 amino acids. CDR3 protein: CASSQDSAGNNSPLHF. In nucleotides, the CDR3 is TGCGCCAGCAGCCAAGATTCGGCAGGCAATAATTCACCCCTCCACTTT.

This rearrangement joins TRBV19 to TRBJ2-3, with D perhaps TRBD1 (6 bases). Germline assignment: CDR1 LNHDA and CDR2 SQIVND (reference sequence). Trimming left V 4 bases short and J 0 bases short, with 11 bases between. CDR3 length: 15 residues. CDR3 nucleotides: TGTGCCAGTAGTAGCCAGGGGTTCAGCACAGATACGCAGTATTTT. Amino acids: CASSSQGFSTDTQYF.

The chain combines TRBV27 with TRBJ1-4; the match to TRBD1 covers 11 bases. The junction had 10 bases not matched to a gene; V was cut back by 2 bases and J by 8 bases. The CDR3 runs 17 residues. Germline CDR1 reads MNHEY; CDR2 reads SMNVEV (reference sequence). The CDR3 DNA reads as TGTGCCAGCAGTTTACCCCGGGACAGGGGGTCGCAAGAAAAACTGTTTTTT. This codes for CASSLPRDRGSQEKLFF.

The chain links TRBV5-1 to TRBJ2-7; D uncertain. Germline-derived CDR1 and CDR2 are SGHRS and YFSETQ. The CDR3 runs to 13 residues. The germline V and J ends were trimmed by 3 bases and 1 base, with 8 bases remaining between them. CDR3 DNA: TGCGCCAGCAGCTCCCCCTCTTCCTACGAGCAGTACTTC. Translated: CASSSPSSYEQYF.

The V and J genes are TRBV28 and TRBJ2-7, with TRBD1 matching 7 bases. Germline V CDR1 and CDR2: MDHEN, SYDVKM. The CDR3 extends over 12 amino acids. V was pared by 7 bases and J by 2 bases, with 2 bases of the junction left unmatched. In nucleotides, the CDR3 is TGTGCCAGCAACCAGGGGGCCTACGAGCAGTACTTC. Protein sequence: CASNQGAYEQYF.

The chain uses TRBV18 and TRBJ2-1; 11 bases are a match to TRBD2. The CDR3 loop spans 15 amino acids. The germline CDR1 and CDR2 sequences are KGHSH and LQKENI. V gave up 6 bases and J gave up 3 bases; unmatched junction bases: 4. The CDR3 is CASSFGTSGYNEQFF. CDR3 bases: TGTGCCAGCTCCTTCGGGACTAGCGGCTACAATGAGCAGTTCTTC. Full variable domain (rest looked up from reference TRBV18 and TRBJ2-1): NAGVMQNPRHLVRRRGQEARLRCSPMKGHSHVYWYRQLPEEGLKFMVYLQKENIIDESGMPKERFSAEFPKEGPSILRIQQVVRGDSAAYFCASSFGTSGYNEQFFGPGTRLTVL.

V and J are TRBV5-1 and TRBJ1-2, with D perhaps TRBD1 (5 bases). The V and J ends lost 4 bases and 4 bases respectively, with 17 bases between them. The CDR3 runs to 15 residues. Germline CDR1 is SGHRS and CDR2 is YFSETQ. CDR3 protein: CASSRAGGGAYGYTF. DNA of the CDR3: TGCGCCAGCAGCCGGGCGGGCGGAGGGGCCTATGGCTACACCTTC.

The genes are TRBV27 and TRBJ1-2; TRBD1 matches 7 bases. In germline, CDR1 is MNHEY, CDR2 SMNVEV (reference sequence). The CDR3 totals 15 residues. The trim removed 5 bases at V and 8 bases at J, leaving 14 bases unmatched. CDR3 in DNA: TGTGCCAGCAGTATCGACAGGGACCTCTTGCCCGGCTACACCTTC. Its protein product is CASSIDRDLLPGYTF.

This sequence joins TRBV4-1 and TRBJ2-7; 12 positions match TRBD2. V trimming: 0 bases; J trimming: 5 bases; junction bases outside the gene matches: 11. The CDR3 is 18 residues long. CDR1 is MGHRA, CDR2 YSYEKL, per germline. This CDR3 reads CASSQDLMRTSGMDEQYF. CDR3 DNA: TGCGCCAGCAGCCAAGATTTGATGAGGACTAGCGGGATGGACGAGCAGTACTTC.

The V and J genes are TRBV15 and TRBJ2-3, with 8 bases lining up with TRBD2. This CDR3 has 13 amino acids. V was clipped by 5 bases and J by 5 bases; unmatched bases: 3. CDR1 and CDR2 from the germline V gene are LNHNV and YYDKDF (reference sequence). For the CDR3, the DNA is TGTGCCACCAGCTGGAGCGGGAGAGATACGCAGTATTTT. Translated, it gives CATSWSGRDTQYF.